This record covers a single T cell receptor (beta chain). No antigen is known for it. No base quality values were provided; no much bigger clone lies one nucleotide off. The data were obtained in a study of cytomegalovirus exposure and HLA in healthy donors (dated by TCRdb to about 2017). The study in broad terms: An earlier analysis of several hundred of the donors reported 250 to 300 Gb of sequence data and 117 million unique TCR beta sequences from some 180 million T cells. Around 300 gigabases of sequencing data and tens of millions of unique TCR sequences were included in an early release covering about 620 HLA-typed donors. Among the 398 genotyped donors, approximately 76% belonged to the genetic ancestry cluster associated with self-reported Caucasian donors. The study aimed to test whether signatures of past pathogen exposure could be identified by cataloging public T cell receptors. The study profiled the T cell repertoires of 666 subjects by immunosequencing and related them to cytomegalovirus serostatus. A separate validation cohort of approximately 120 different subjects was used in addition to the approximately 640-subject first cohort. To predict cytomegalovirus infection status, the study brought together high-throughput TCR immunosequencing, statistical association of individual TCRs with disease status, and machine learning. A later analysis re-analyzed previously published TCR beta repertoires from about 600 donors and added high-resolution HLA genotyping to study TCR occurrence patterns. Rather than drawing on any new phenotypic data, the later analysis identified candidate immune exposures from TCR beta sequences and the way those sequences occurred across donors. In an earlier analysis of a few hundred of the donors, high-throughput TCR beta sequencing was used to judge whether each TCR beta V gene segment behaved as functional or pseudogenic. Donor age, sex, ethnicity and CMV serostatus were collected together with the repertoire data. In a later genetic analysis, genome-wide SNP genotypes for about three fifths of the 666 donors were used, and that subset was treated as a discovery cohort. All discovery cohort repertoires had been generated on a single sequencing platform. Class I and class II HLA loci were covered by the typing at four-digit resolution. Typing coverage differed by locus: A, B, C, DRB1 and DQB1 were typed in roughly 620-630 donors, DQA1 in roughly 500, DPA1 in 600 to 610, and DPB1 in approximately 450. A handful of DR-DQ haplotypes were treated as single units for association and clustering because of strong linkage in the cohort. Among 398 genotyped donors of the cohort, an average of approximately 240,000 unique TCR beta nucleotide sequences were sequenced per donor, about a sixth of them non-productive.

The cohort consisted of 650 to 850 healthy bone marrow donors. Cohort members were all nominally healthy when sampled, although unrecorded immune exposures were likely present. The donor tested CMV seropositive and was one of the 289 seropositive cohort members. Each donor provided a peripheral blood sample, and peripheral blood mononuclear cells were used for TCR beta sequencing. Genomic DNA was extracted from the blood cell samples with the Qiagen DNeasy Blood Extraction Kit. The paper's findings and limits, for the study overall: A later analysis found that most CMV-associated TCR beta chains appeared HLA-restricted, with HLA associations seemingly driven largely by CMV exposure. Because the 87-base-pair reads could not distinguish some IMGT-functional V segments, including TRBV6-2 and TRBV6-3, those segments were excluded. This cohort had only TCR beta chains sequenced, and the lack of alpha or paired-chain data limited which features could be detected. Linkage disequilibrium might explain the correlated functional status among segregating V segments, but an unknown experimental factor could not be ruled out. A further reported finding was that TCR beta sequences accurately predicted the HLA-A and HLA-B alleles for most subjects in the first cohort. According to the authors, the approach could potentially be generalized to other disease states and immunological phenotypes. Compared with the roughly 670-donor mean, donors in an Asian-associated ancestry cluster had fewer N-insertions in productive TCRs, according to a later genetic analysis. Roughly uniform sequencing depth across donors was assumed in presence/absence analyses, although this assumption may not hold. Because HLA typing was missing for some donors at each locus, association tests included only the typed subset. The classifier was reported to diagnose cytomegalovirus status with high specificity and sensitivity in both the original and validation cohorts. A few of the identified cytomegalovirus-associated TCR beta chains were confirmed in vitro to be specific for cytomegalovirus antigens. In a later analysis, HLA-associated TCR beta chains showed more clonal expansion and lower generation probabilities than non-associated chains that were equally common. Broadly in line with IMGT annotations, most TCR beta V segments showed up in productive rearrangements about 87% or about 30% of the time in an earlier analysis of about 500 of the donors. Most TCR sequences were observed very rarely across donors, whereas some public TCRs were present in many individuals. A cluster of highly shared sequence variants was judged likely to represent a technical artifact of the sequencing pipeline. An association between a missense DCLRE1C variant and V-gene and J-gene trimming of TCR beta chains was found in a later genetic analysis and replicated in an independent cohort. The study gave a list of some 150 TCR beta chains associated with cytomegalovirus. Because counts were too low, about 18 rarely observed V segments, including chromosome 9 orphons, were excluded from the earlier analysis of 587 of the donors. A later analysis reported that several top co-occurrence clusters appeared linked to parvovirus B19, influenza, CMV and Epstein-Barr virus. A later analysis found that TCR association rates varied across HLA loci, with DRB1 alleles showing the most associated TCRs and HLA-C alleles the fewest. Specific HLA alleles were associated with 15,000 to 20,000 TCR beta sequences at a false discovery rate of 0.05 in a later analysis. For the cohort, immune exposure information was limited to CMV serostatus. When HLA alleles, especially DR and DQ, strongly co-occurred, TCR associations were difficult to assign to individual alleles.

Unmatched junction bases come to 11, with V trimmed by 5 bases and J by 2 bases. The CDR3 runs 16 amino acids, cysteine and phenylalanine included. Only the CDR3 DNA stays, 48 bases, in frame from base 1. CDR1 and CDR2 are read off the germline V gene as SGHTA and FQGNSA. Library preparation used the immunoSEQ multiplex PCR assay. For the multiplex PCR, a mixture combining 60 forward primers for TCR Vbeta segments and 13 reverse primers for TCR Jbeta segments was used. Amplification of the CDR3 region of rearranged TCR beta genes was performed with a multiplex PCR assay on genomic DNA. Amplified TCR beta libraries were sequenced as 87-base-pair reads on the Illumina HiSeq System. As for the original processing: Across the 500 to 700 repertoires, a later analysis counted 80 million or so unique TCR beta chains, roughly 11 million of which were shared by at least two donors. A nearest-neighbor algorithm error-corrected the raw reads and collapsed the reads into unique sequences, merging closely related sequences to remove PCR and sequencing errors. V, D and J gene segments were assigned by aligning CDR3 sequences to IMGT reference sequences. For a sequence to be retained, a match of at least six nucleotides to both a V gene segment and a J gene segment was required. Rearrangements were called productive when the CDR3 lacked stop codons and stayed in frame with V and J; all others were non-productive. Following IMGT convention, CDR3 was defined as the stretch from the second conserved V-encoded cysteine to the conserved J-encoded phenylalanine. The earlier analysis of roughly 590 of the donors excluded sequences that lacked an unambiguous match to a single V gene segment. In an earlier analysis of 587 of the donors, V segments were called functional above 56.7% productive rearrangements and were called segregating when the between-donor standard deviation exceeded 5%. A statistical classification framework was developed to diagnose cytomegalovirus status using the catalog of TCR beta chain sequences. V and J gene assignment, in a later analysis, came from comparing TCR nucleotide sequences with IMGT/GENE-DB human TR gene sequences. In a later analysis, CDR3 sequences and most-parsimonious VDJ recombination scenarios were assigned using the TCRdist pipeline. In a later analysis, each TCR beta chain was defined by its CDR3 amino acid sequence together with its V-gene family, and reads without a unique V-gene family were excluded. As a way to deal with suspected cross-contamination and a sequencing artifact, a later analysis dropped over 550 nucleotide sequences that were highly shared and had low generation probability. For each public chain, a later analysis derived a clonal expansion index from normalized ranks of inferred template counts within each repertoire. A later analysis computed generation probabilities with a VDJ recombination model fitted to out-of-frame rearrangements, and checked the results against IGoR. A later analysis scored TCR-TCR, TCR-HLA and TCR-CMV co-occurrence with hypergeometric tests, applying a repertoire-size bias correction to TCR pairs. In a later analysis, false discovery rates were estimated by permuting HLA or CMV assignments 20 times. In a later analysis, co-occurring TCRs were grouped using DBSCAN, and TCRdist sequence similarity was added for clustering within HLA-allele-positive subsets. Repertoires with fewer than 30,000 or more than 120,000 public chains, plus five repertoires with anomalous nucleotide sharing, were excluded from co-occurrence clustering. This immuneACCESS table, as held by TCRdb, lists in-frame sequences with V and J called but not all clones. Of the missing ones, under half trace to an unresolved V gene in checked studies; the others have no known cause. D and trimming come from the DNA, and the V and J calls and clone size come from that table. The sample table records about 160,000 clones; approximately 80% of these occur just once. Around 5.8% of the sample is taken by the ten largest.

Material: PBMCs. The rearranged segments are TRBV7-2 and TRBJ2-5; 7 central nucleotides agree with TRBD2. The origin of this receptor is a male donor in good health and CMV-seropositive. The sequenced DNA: TGTGCCAGCAGCCCACAGGTCTTCGGGGGGCAAGAGACCCAGTACTTC. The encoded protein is CASSPQVFGGQETQYF.